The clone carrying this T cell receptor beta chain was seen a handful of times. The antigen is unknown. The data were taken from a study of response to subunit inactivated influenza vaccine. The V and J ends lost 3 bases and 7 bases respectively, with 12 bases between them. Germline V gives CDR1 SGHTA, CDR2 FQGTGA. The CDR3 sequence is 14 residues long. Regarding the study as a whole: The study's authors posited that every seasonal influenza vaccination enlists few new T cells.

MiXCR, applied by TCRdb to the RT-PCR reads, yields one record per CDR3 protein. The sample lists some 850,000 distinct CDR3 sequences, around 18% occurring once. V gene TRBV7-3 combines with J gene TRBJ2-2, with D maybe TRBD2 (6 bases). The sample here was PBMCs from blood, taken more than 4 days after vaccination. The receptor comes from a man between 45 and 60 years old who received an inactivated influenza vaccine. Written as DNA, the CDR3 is TGTGCCAGCAGCTTGTCTCACGGGGGCGGGGAGCTGTTTTTT. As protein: CASSLSHGGGELFF.